The 31 T cell receptor beta chains reported below all come from one sample, sequenced in a study of HIV-infected patients and healthy controls. TCRdb re-analysed the 5' RACE reads in MiXCR, keeping a single row per CDR3 protein. The sample holds under 70,000 distinct CDR3 sequences, around 21% seen once. Sequencing was performed on CD4+ T cells from blood. These receptors were obtained from a human donor in good health.

This clonotype was detected ten times or more. The V gene is TRBV20-1, the J gene TRBJ2-5; 13 nucleotides line up with TRBD2. Germline lookup yields CDR1 DFQATT and CDR2 SNEGSKA (reference sequence). J gave up 4 bases and V 1 base, and 3 bases lay outside the gene matches. The CDR3 consists of 15 residues. In DNA, the CDR3 is TGCAGTGCTAGAGGGACTAGCGGGAGCACAGAGACCCAGTACTTC. Translation: CSARGTSGSTETQYF.

The chain links TRBV30 to TRBJ2-7, with a possible D match to TRBD2 (5 bases). Germline V gene data show CDR1 as GTSNPN and CDR2 as SVGIG (reference sequence). CDR3 length: 15 residues. V was trimmed by 1 base and J by 7 bases, leaving 20 bases between them. The CDR3 here is CAWSGAVHLTGEQYF. Written as DNA, the CDR3 is TGTGCCTGGAGTGGGGCAGTCCACCTAACGGGAGAGCAGTACTTC.

This clonotype was seen more than once but under ten times. The chain combines TRBV5-1 with TRBJ2-3, with TRBD2 matching over 8 bases. Trimming removed 0 bases from V and 6 bases from J; junction bases left unmatched: 12. This CDR3 is built from 17 residues. Per germline, CDR1 SGHRS and CDR2 YFSETQ. CDR3 protein: CASSLDSRGGRFDTQYF. The CDR3 nucleotides read TGCGCCAGCAGCTTGGATTCCCGGGGGGGCCGGTTTGATACGCAGTATTTT.

The sample holds a few counts of this clonotype. The chain is built from TRBV30 and TRBJ1-2; D may be TRBD1 (5 bases). This CDR3 comprises 13 residues. Looked up from germline, CDR1 is GTSNPN and CDR2 is SVGIG (reference sequence). V gave up 0 bases and J gave up 8 bases, with 13 bases separating them. CDR3 nucleotides: TGTGCCTGGAGTGTAGGGGCAGGGACCGGCTACACCTTC. Protein product: CAWSVGAGTGYTF. Full variable domain (remainder filled in from reference TRBV30 and TRBJ1-2): SQTIHQWPATLVQPVGSPLSLECTVEGTSNPNLYWYRQAAGRGLQLLFYSVGIGQISSEVPQNLSASRPQDRQFILSSKKLLLSDSGFYLCAWSVGAGTGYTFGSGTRLTVV.

This clonotype showed up just a few times. The chain combines TRBV20-1 with TRBJ1-4; perhaps TRBD1 as D (6 bases). Germline lookup yields CDR1 DFQATT and CDR2 SNEGSKA (reference sequence). V was pared by 5 bases and J by 0 bases, with 19 bases between. This CDR3 has 17 amino acids. In nucleotides, the CDR3 is TGCAGTGCTGTACCTCTCCGGGGGGCTGCAACTAATGAAAAACTGTTTTTT. This encodes CSAVPLRGAATNEKLFF.

This clonotype was seen a few times. The chain employs TRBV12-3 or TRBV12-4 and TRBJ1-4; tentative D call: TRBD1 (6 bases). The CDR3 spans 14 residues. V was clipped by 6 bases and J by 4 bases, with 12 bases between them. This CDR3 reads CASSQGHNNEKLFF. The CDR3 region has the DNA TGTGCCAGCAGCCAGGGACATAATAATGAAAAACTGTTTTTT.

Ten or more counts support this clonotype. V gene TRBV20-1 combines with J gene TRBJ1-3; D ambiguous. The CDR3 runs to 15 residues. The germline CDR1 and CDR2 sequences are DFQATT and SNEGSKA (reference sequence). Between the trimmed V and J ends, which lost 1 base and 0 bases, there was a span of 10 bases. CDR3 loop: CSARVGGSSGNTIYF. CDR3 coding DNA: TGCAGTGCTAGAGTCGGAGGAAGCTCTGGAAACACCATATATTTT.

This clonotype came up many times. The J gene is TRBJ2-3, the V gene TRBV29-1; 11 nucleotides agree with TRBD1. Germline V CDR1 and CDR2: SQVTM, ANQGSEA. V shed 4 bases and J 3 bases; nucleotides not matched to a gene: 3. The CDR3 extends over 14 amino acids. Written as DNA, the CDR3 is TGCAGCGTTGCGGGGACAGGGGGGACAGATACGCAGTATTTT. Residues: CSVAGTGGTDTQYF.

The chain carries TRBV7-8 and TRBJ2-7; 16 positions match TRBD2. V gave up 5 bases and J gave up 2 bases; unmatched junction bases: 6. Germline lookup yields CDR1 SGHVS and CDR2 FQNEAQ. This CDR3 has 17 residues. The CDR3 sequence: CASSPGTSGGDPYEQYF. CDR3 in DNA: TGTGCCAGCAGCCCCGGGACTAGCGGGGGGGACCCCTACGAGCAGTACTTC.

This chain uses TRBV12-5 with TRBJ1-5; TRBD1 is a possible D gene (5 bases). CDR1 is LGHNT and CDR2 is FRNRAP in the germline V gene. The CDR3 is 15 amino acids. Trimming took off 7 bases at V and 2 bases at J, with 15 bases between the two ends. CDR3 sequence reads: CASAQGRAGNQPQHF. As DNA, the CDR3 is TGTGCTAGTGCCCAAGGCAGGGCGGGCAATCAGCCCCAGCATTTT. Full variable domain (remainder filled in from reference TRBV12-5 and TRBJ1-5): DARVTQTPRHKVTEMGQEVTMRCQPILGHNTVFWYRQTMMQGLELLAYFRNRAPLDDSGMPKDRFSAEMPDATLATLKIQPSEPRDSAVYFCASAQGRAGNQPQHFGDGTRLSIL.

This clonotype was picked up many times. Here the CDR3 DNA reads TGTGCCATCACCCCGGGACCGACGGTTACCTACGAGCAGTACTTC. Translated: CAITPGPTVTYEQYF. V is TRBV10-3 and J is TRBJ2-7; the D call may be TRBD1 or TRBD2 (5 bases each). Germline V gene sequence: CDR1 ENHRY, CDR2 SYGVKD. V was pared by 7 bases and J by 2 bases, with 18 bases between. CDR3 length: 15 residues.

There are a few counts of this clonotype. J is TRBJ2-1 and V is TRBV20-1; D is perhaps TRBD2 (7 bases). The length of the CDR3 is 18 residues. CDR1 is DFQATT and CDR2 is SNEGSKA in the germline V gene (reference sequence). Trimming left V 0 bases short and J 7 bases short, with 25 bases between. CDR3: CSARDGPRGRAILNEQFF. The CDR3 DNA follows: TGCAGTGCTAGAGACGGTCCTAGGGGGAGGGCAATTTTGAATGAGCAGTTCTTC.

This clonotype appeared many times. This chain connects TRBV28 to TRBJ1-5; D possibly corresponds to TRBD1 (5 bases). V lost 7 bases to trimming and J lost 4 bases, with 11 bases between them. The CDR3 is 13 amino acids. Germline V lookup: CDR1 MDHEN, CDR2 SYDVKM. The CDR3 here is CASTGGWNQPQHF. The CDR3 DNA follows: TGTGCCAGCACCGGGGGGTGGAATCAGCCCCAGCATTTT.

The chain has TRBV5-4 and TRBJ2-7; TRBD2 might be the D (5 bases). Per the germline V gene, CDR1 is SGHNT and CDR2 is YYREEE (reference sequence). V gave up 2 bases and J gave up 3 bases, with 9 bases separating them. The CDR3 contains 13 residues. The CDR3 coding sequence is TGTGCCAGCAGCTTAGGACTGATCTACGAGCAGTACTTC. Translation: CASSLGLIYEQYF.

The V call is TRBV5-1, the J call TRBJ1-1; D possibly corresponds to TRBD1 (6 bases). The CDR3 consists of 14 residues. CDR1 and CDR2 (germline): SGHRS, YFSETQ. Trimming left V 4 bases short and J 1 base short, with 11 bases between. The CDR3 is CASSLQGTNTEAFF. The CDR3 nucleotides are TGCGCCAGCAGCCTACAGGGCACGAACACTGAAGCTTTCTTT.

This clonotype was recorded a few times. One junction end disagrees with the germline gene, perhaps due to a read error. The CDR3 region has the DNA TGCAGTGCTAGAGATCCCCAGGGCCCCCCAGGCTTC. It specifies CSARDPQGPPGF. This chain connects TRBV20-1 to TRBJ2-5; maybe TRBD1 (5 bases). This CDR3 has 12 residues. Germline V gene data show CDR1 as DFQATT and CDR2 as SNEGSKA (reference sequence).

This clonotype has more than one count but fewer than ten. The V call is TRBV5-4, the J call TRBJ2-5, with 7 positions matching TRBD1. This CDR3 comprises 14 residues. The ends lost 2 bases at V and 3 bases at J; junction bases unmatched: 4. The germline V gene encodes CDR1 SGHNT and CDR2 YYREEE (reference sequence). The CDR3 DNA follows: TGTGCCAGCAGCTTCGGAACAGGGGAAGAGACCCAGTACTTC. Translating it yields CASSFGTGEETQYF.

V is TRBV10-1 and J is TRBJ2-3; TRBD2 aligns across 9 bases. This CDR3 is 16 amino acids long. V lost 0 bases to trimming and J lost 1 base; unmatched junction nucleotides: 2. Per the germline V gene, CDR1 is WNHNN and CDR2 is SYGVQD (reference sequence). CDR3 bases: TGCGCCAGCAGTGAGTCGAGACTAGCGGGCACAGATACGCAGTATTTT. It is translated as CASSESRLAGTDTQYF.

The DNA of the CDR3 is TGCAGTGCGGTCGTGGCAGGGACAACTAATGAAAAACTGTTTTTT. Translating gives CSAVVAGTTNEKLFF. The chain employs TRBV20-1 and TRBJ1-4; D perhaps matches TRBD1 (5 bases). The germline V gene has CDR1 DFQATT and CDR2 SNEGSKA (reference sequence). V gave up 6 bases and J gave up 0 bases, with 14 bases separating them. The CDR3 runs to 15 residues.

The J gene is TRBJ2-5, the V gene TRBV6-1; unclear D gene. V was shortened by 1 base and J by 0 bases, with 9 bases between the two germline ends. Germline-derived CDR1 and CDR2 are MNHNS and SASEGT. The CDR3 runs to 15 residues. The CDR3 loop is CASSEVGAYQETQYF. Written as DNA, the CDR3 is TGTGCCAGCAGTGAAGTTGGCGCGTACCAAGAGACCCAGTACTTC.

This clonotype was detected many times. V and J are TRBV5-1 and TRBJ1-1; possibly TRBD1 for D (6 bases). Looked up from germline, CDR1 is SGHRS and CDR2 is YFSETQ. With 6 bases removed from V and 1 base from J, the gap between germline ends came to 13 bases. The CDR3 runs 14 residues. The DNA for the CDR3 is TGCGCCAGCACCCAACAGGGCTCGAACACTGAAGCTTTCTTT. Amino acid sequence: CASTQQGSNTEAFF.

This clonotype was counted many times. The chain couples TRBV20-1 to TRBJ2-1, with 8 bases that match TRBD2. CDR1 and CDR2 (germline): DFQATT, SNEGSKA (reference sequence). Unmatched junction bases numbered 4, after V lost 2 bases and J lost 4 bases. This CDR3 region has 14 residues. The CDR3 DNA reads as TGCAGTGCTAGATTGGCGGGAGGATACAATGAGCAGTTCTTC. Residues: CSARLAGGYNEQFF.

This chain uses TRBV6-5 with TRBJ1-5; D remains ambiguous. Trimming removed 6 bases at V and 3 bases at J, with 21 bases between. Germline CDR1 reads MNHEY; CDR2 reads SVGAGI. The CDR3 loop spans 17 amino acids. CDR3 sequence reads: CASSPAFRQSNNQPQHF. The CDR3 region has the DNA TGTGCCAGCAGCCCCGCTTTTCGGCAGTCAAACAATCAGCCCCAGCATTTT.

The chain joins TRBV10-3 to TRBJ2-7; 7 bases are a match to TRBD2. This CDR3 has 14 residues. Germline loops: CDR1 ENHRY, CDR2 SYGVKD. V was pared by 4 bases and J by 6 bases, with 9 bases of the junction left unmatched. CDR3 residues: CAISGTSDASEQYF. CDR3 coding DNA: TGTGCCATCAGTGGAACTAGCGACGCGAGCGAGCAGTACTTC.

This clonotype was observed at least ten times. This rearrangement joins TRBV29-1 to TRBJ1-1; D gene ambiguous. Germline V lookup: CDR1 SQVTM, CDR2 ANQGSEA. This CDR3 has 14 amino acids. The V end lost 7 bases, the J end lost 2 bases, and 17 bases lay between the germline ends. CDR3 nucleotide sequence: TGCAGCGCTACCGCCCCGGGATCAAACACTGAAGCTTTCTTT. Amino acid sequence: CSATAPGSNTEAFF.

The V and J genes are TRBV5-4 and TRBJ1-3, with a possible D match to TRBD1 (5 bases). Germline CDR1 SGHNT, CDR2 YYREEE (reference sequence). V was trimmed by 5 bases and J by 2 bases, leaving 11 bases between them. The CDR3 has 14 residues. This CDR3 reads CASSSGGAGNTIYF. CDR3 bases: TGTGCCAGCAGTTCCGGGGGGGCTGGAAACACCATATATTTT.

This chain connects TRBV20-1 to TRBJ2-5; 9 bases match TRBD1. The CDR3 extends over 14 amino acids. The germline V gene has CDR1 DFQATT and CDR2 SNEGSKA (reference sequence). Germline trimming cut 5 bases from V and 5 bases from J; bases unmatched to any gene: 9. This CDR3 reads CSAAQGAGYETQYF. CDR3 in DNA: TGCAGTGCTGCACAGGGGGCTGGGTATGAGACCCAGTACTTC.

This clonotype was recorded many times. The CDR3 region has the DNA TGTGCCAGCAACGCCGGGACAGGGGATCAGCCCCAGCATTTT. It yields the protein CASNAGTGDQPQHF. The V gene is TRBV6-2 or TRBV6-3, the J gene TRBJ1-5, with 10 bases aligning to TRBD1. V shed 7 bases, J shed 5 bases, and the junction held 5 bases outside the gene matches. The germline CDR1 and CDR2 sequences are MNHEY and SVGEGT. The CDR3 extends over 14 amino acids.

This chain joins TRBV12-3 or TRBV12-4 and TRBJ2-1; D tentatively fits TRBD1 or TRBD2 (6 bases each). The CDR3 consists of 13 residues. Between the trimmed V and J ends, which lost 4 bases and 9 bases, there was a span of 13 bases. CDR3 protein: CASSYGGYGEQFF. CDR3 bases: TGTGCCAGCAGTTACGGGGGCTATGGTGAGCAGTTCTTC.

This clonotype was detected only a few times. The J gene is TRBJ2-3, the V gene TRBV29-1; D remains unclear. V gave up 5 bases and J gave up 2 bases, with 14 bases separating them. The germline CDR1 and CDR2 sequences are SQVTM and ANQGSEA. CDR3 size: 14 residues. The CDR3 sequence is CSVYPAGTTDTQYF. CDR3 DNA sequence: TGCAGCGTTTATCCCGCAGGCACCACAGATACGCAGTATTTT.

This clonotype has at least ten counts. This chain joins TRBV29-1 and TRBJ1-1; perhaps TRBD1 as D (5 bases). V lost 7 bases and J lost 0, with 18 bases in between. In germline, CDR1 is SQVTM, CDR2 ANQGSEA. This CDR3 has 15 amino acids. The CDR3 region is CSAGQGWAMNTEAFF. As DNA, the CDR3 is TGCAGCGCCGGCCAGGGTTGGGCCATGAACACTGAAGCTTTCTTT. The entire variable domain, with the rest obtained from reference TRBV29-1 and TRBJ1-1, is as follows: SAVISQKPSRDICQRGTSLTIQCQVDSQVTMMFWYRQQPGQSLTLIATANQGSEATYESGFVIDKFPISRPNLTFSTLTVSNMSPEDSSIYLCSAGQGWAMNTEAFFGQGTRLTVV.